These 28 T cell receptor beta chains share one sample of origin, sequenced in a study of blood T cell repertoires in COVID-19. The protocol was immunoSEQ multiplex PCR, while the TCRdb copy is restricted to in-frame clones and leaves out a portion. The data contain roughly 180,000 clones, about four fifths of them singletons. The sequenced material came from peripheral blood. The origin of the receptors is a woman in her 40s with COVID-19, enrolled during active disease.

The chain joins TRBV7-9 to TRBJ2-3; the match to TRBD2 covers 11 bases. This CDR3 is 15 amino acids long. J gave up 3 bases and V 6 bases, and 5 bases lay outside the gene matches. Germline V CDR1 and CDR2: SEHNR, FQNEAQ (reference sequence). CDR3 in DNA: TGTGCCAGCAGTTCGACTAGCGGGAAGACAGATACGCAGTATTTT. Protein product: CASSSTSGKTDTQYF.

This chain joins TRBV30 and TRBJ1-6; 9 bases align to TRBD1. CDR1 and CDR2 (germline): GTSNPN, SVGIG (reference sequence). This CDR3 has 15 amino acids. The V gene end was trimmed by 0 bases and the J gene end by 10 bases; junction bases not matched to a gene: 7. The CDR3 here is CAWSVQGAGRSPLHF. The CDR3 region has the DNA TGTGCCTGGAGTGTACAGGGGGCGGGGCGGTCACCCCTCCACTTT.

V is TRBV30 and J is TRBJ2-5; D call uncertain. The germline V gene encodes CDR1 GTSNPN and CDR2 SVGIG (reference sequence). This CDR3 has 13 residues. The germline V and J ends were trimmed by 0 bases and 4 bases, with 9 bases remaining between them. The CDR3 sequence: CAWSVGGRETQYF. CDR3 sequence (DNA): TGTGCCTGGAGTGTTGGCGGTAGAGAGACCCAGTACTTC.

V is TRBV6-5 and J is TRBJ2-6; TRBD2 matches at 7 bases. The V gene's germline CDR1 is MNHEY and CDR2 SVGAGI. V lost 11 bases to trimming and J lost 4 bases; unmatched junction nucleotides: 11. The CDR3 contains 15 residues. CDR3 in DNA: TGTGCCTGCTGGGTGGGGGGGTCCGGGGCCAACGTCCTGACTTTC. The encoded protein is CACWVGGSGANVLTF.

The genes are TRBV30 and TRBJ1-6; 8 bases are a match to TRBD1. Germline V gene data show CDR1 as GTSNPN and CDR2 as SVGIG (reference sequence). The CDR3 is made up of 13 amino acids. The V segment lost 8 bases and the J segment 7 bases; nucleotides outside the gene matches: 7. The CDR3 loop is CARGQGANSPLHF. Here the CDR3 DNA reads TGTGCCAGAGGGCAGGGGGCAAATTCACCCCTCCACTTT.

As to this clone: Other DNA sequences in the same sample also yield this CDR3. The V call is TRBV28, the J call TRBJ1-1; TRBD1 is a possible D gene (5 bases). The CDR3 extends over 13 amino acids. From germline, CDR1 is MDHEN and CDR2 SYDVKM. V lost 2 bases, J lost 5 bases, and 9 bases lay in between. CDR3 in DNA: TGTGCCAGCAGTTTAGGGGGAGGTACTGAAGCTTTCTTT. It specifies CASSLGGGTEAFF.

The V call is TRBV6-4, the J call TRBJ2-1; the match to TRBD2 covers 10 bases. After removal of 5 bases from V and 0 bases from J, the junction contained 13 bases not matched to a gene. Germline CDR1 MRHNA, CDR2 SNTAGT. The CDR3 is made up of 19 amino acids. CDR3 DNA: TGTGCCAGCAGTAAATCCCCGACTAGCGGGCCAAGCTCCTACAATGAGCAGTTCTTC. Translated, it gives CASSKSPTSGPSSYNEQFF.

The chain employs TRBV5-1 and TRBJ2-1, with 7 nucleotides matching TRBD2. This CDR3 is built from 15 residues. V lost 2 bases and J lost 6; bases outside the gene matches: 8. Germline V CDR1 and CDR2: SGHRS, YFSETQ. CDR3: CASSFGEGTINEQFF. The CDR3 DNA sequence: TGCGCCAGCAGCTTCGGGGAGGGGACCATCAATGAGCAGTTCTTC.

The V call is TRBV19, the J call TRBJ1-5; 10 nucleotides line up with TRBD1. J gave up 5 bases and V 9 bases, and 7 bases lay outside the gene matches. This CDR3 is 14 amino acids long. Looked up from germline, CDR1 is LNHDA and CDR2 is SQIVND (reference sequence). The CDR3 DNA reads as TGTGCCAGCACAACCGGGACAGGGGATCAGCCCCAGCATTTT. This codes for CASTTGTGDQPQHF.

The V call is TRBV5-6, the J call TRBJ1-5, with 7 bases that match TRBD1. The CDR3 extends over 16 amino acids. Germline CDR1 reads SGHDT; CDR2 reads YYEEEE. The V gene end was trimmed by 0 bases and the J gene end by 4 bases; junction bases not matched to a gene: 7. As DNA, the CDR3 is TGTGCCAGCAGCTTGGGCCCCCCGGGACAGAATCAGCCCCAGCATTTT. This translates into CASSLGPPGQNQPQHF.

This clone was detected only a few times. V and J are TRBV25-1 and TRBJ1-6, with D perhaps matching TRBD1 (6 bases). The germline gives CDR1 MGHDK, CDR2 SYGVNS. V gave up 2 bases and J gave up 7 bases, with 15 bases separating them. The CDR3 spans 16 residues. CDR3: CASSELGAWSNSPLHF. CDR3 nucleotides: TGTGCCAGCAGTGAACTGGGGGCTTGGTCGAATTCACCCCTCCACTTT.

The CDR3 region is CASSPSPGLFYEQYF. CDR3 DNA sequence: TGTGCCAGCAGCCCTAGTCCGGGACTATTCTACGAGCAGTACTTC. This chain joins TRBV27 and TRBJ2-7, with 7 bases matching TRBD2. Trimming at V came to 6 bases and at J to 3 bases, leaving 11 bases not matched to a gene. CDR1 is MNHEY, CDR2 SMNVEV, per germline (reference sequence). CDR3 size: 15 residues.

The rearrangement uses TRBV5-1 and TRBJ1-1, with a tentative D call TRBD1 (5 bases). This CDR3 is built from 13 residues. V lost 3 bases to trimming and J lost 3 bases, with 9 bases between them. Germline V gene lookup returns CDR1 SGHRS and CDR2 YFSETQ. The CDR3 spells CASSSQGYTEAFF. Here the CDR3 DNA reads TGCGCCAGCAGCTCCCAGGGTTACACTGAAGCTTTCTTT.

The chain is built from TRBV18 and TRBJ2-7, with 10 bases aligning to TRBD1. Germline CDR1 is KGHSH and CDR2 is LQKENI. The CDR3 runs to 18 residues. J lost 5 bases, V lost 6 bases, and 19 bases had no gene match. The CDR3 coding sequence is TGTGCCAGCTCCCCTCGTCGAGAGGGACAGGGGAAAGGCGACGAGCAGTACTTC. Its translation: CASSPRREGQGKGDEQYF.

The chain employs TRBV19 and TRBJ2-2, with 8 bases identical to TRBD2. The CDR3 is 14 amino acids. Trimming took 5 bases from V and 4 from J; bases not matched to a gene: 3. The germline V gene has CDR1 LNHDA and CDR2 SQIVND (reference sequence). The DNA of the CDR3 is TGTGCCAGTAGTCCGCTAGCGGGCACCGGGGAGCTGTTTTTT. Protein product: CASSPLAGTGELFF.

This clone was counted only a few times. The chain links TRBV18 to TRBJ2-1; 12 bases map to TRBD2. V dropped 5 bases and J dropped 8; count of bases not matched to a gene: 4. This CDR3 is built from 14 residues. Germline CDR1 reads KGHSH; CDR2 reads LQKENI. CDR3 sequence (DNA): TGTGCCAGCTCATCGACTAGCGGGGGCCATGAGCAGTTCTTC. Translating gives CASSSTSGGHEQFF.

CDR3 loop: CASSVAGEGYEQYF. The DNA of the CDR3 is TGTGCCAGCAGCGTAGCAGGGGAGGGGTACGAGCAGTACTTC. The rearrangement links TRBV9 to TRBJ2-7; possibly TRBD2 for D (7 bases). There are 14 residues in the CDR3. Germline V gives CDR1 SGDLS, CDR2 YYNGEE. Trimming pared 0 bases from V and 4 bases from J, leaving 11 bases between.

The chain combines TRBV9 with TRBJ2-3; the D is unclear. CDR3 length: 14 amino acids. V was trimmed by 0 bases and J by 3 bases, leaving 8 bases between them. Germline CDR1 SGDLS, CDR2 YYNGEE. Here the CDR3 reads CASSVATGTDTQYF. CDR3 in DNA: TGTGCCAGCAGCGTAGCTACGGGTACAGATACGCAGTATTTT.

The V and J genes are TRBV7-8 and TRBJ2-3; 9 bases align to TRBD2. J was trimmed by 4 bases and V by 6 bases; bases with no gene match: 5. The CDR3 covers 14 residues. Germline CDR1 is SGHVS and CDR2 is FQNEAQ. DNA of the CDR3: TGTGCCAGCAGTAGCGGGAGCGAGGCAGATACGCAGTATTTT. Amino acid sequence: CASSSGSEADTQYF.

This clone was seen many times. This chain joins TRBV18 and TRBJ2-6; D might be TRBD1 (6 bases). CDR3 length: 14 amino acids. Trimming left V 4 bases short and J 12 bases short, with 16 bases between. CDR1 KGHSH and CDR2 LQKENI come from the germline V gene. CDR3 nucleotide sequence: TGTGCCAGCTCACTTGGCGCTACAGGGCCCGTCCTGACTTTC. Translation: CASSLGATGPVLTF. Filled out from reference TRBV18 and TRBJ2-6, the complete variable domain reads NAGVMQNPRHLVRRRGQEARLRCSPMKGHSHVYWYRQLPEEGLKFMVYLQKENIIDESGMPKERFSAEFPKEGPSILRIQQVVRGDSAAYFCASSLGATGPVLTFGAGSRLTVL.

Only one count was recorded for this clone. J is TRBJ1-2 and V is TRBV30, with TRBD1 as a possible D gene (5 bases). The CDR3 spans 12 residues. CDR1 GTSNPN and CDR2 SVGIG come from the germline V gene (reference sequence). V lost 3 bases to trimming and J lost 7 bases, with 12 bases between them. The CDR3 region has the DNA TGTGCCTGGAGAGTAGATGGGGCTGGCTACACCTTC. This gives the protein CAWRVDGAGYTF. Variable domain in full (rest from reference TRBV30 and TRBJ1-2): SQTIHQWPATLVQPVGSPLSLECTVEGTSNPNLYWYRQAAGRGLQLLFYSVGIGQISSEVPQNLSASRPQDRQFILSSKKLLLSDSGFYLCAWRVDGAGYTFGSGTRLTVV.

This chain joins TRBV5-1 and TRBJ2-1; the D gene is possibly TRBD2 (6 bases). V shed 3 bases and J shed 5 bases, with 18 bases lying between them. Germline assignment: CDR1 SGHRS and CDR2 YFSETQ. The CDR3 length is 16 residues. CDR3 sequence reads: CASSSRGLRANNEQFF. The CDR3 coding sequence is TGCGCCAGCAGCTCCCGGGGGTTAAGGGCTAACAATGAGCAGTTCTTC.

This clone was picked up many times. This chain links TRBV7-9 with TRBJ1-1; D is unresolved. Germline V CDR1 and CDR2: SEHNR, FQNEAQ (reference sequence). The CDR3 covers 12 residues. Trimming left V 1 base short and J 11 bases short, with 11 bases between. CDR3 sequence: CASSLDTKGAFF. CDR3 DNA: TGTGCCAGCAGCTTAGATACTAAAGGTGCTTTCTTT.

V and J are TRBV18 and TRBJ2-7; 7 nucleotides agree with TRBD1. After removal of 6 bases from V and 0 bases from J, the junction contained 8 bases not matched to a gene. CDR1 and CDR2 (germline): KGHSH, LQKENI. CDR3 length equals 15 residues. CDR3 nucleotides: TGTGCCAGCTCCCGCGGACAGGACAGCTCCTACGAGCAGTACGTC. As protein: CASSRGQDSSYEQYV.

The V and J genes are TRBV6-5 and TRBJ1-1; D gene ambiguous. Germline values: CDR1 MNHEY, CDR2 SVGAGI. V lost 0 bases and J lost 1, with 9 bases in between. This CDR3 comprises 15 residues. CDR3 region: CASSYSRASNTEAFF. DNA of the CDR3: TGTGCCAGCAGTTACTCGAGGGCTTCGAACACTGAAGCTTTCTTT.

This clone was seen once. This chain uses TRBV28 with TRBJ2-7, with D tentatively TRBD2 (6 bases). CDR1 and CDR2 from the germline V gene are MDHEN and SYDVKM. V lost 6 bases to trimming and J lost 2 bases, with 14 bases between them. The CDR3 is made up of 14 amino acids. CDR3 nucleotide sequence: TGTGCCAGCAGACGGGGAGGTCCTCCCTACGAGCAGTACGTC. It codes for CASRRGGPPYEQYV.

The rearrangement links TRBV6-4 to TRBJ2-1; 7 bases are shared with TRBD2. This CDR3 has 15 residues. V was pared by 1 base and J by 5 bases, with 5 bases of the junction left unmatched. CDR1 is MRHNA and CDR2 is SNTAGT in the germline V gene. The CDR3 region is CASSDLRSGDNEQFF. Here the CDR3 DNA reads TGTGCCAGCAGTGACTTGAGAAGCGGGGACAATGAGCAGTTCTTC.

The chain couples TRBV27 to TRBJ1-1; 9 bases map to TRBD1. CDR1 is MNHEY, CDR2 SMNVEV, per germline (reference sequence). Trimming took 5 bases from V and 7 from J; bases not matched to a gene: 8. There are 14 residues in the CDR3. The CDR3 bases are TGTGCCAGCAGTCTGATCACAGGGGGCGGTGAAGCTTTCTTT. Translating gives CASSLITGGGEAFF.